The 5 T cell receptor beta chains reported below all come from one sample, sequenced in a study of shared clonotypes between healthy human individuals. Positive CCR7 selection of CD45RO-negative cells yielded the naive CD8 cells, and terminally differentiated effector memory CD45RA+ cells were excluded. Profiled with immunoSEQ multiplex PCR; TCRdb holds only in-frame clones, not every one. The sample yields some 630,000 clones, roughly 96% seen once. Sequencing input: naive CD8+ T cells sorted from blood. All receptors come from a woman aged 25 to 39 in good health.

The chain recombines TRBV5-4 with TRBJ2-2; tentatively, D is TRBD1 (5 bases). The CDR3 covers 14 residues. Germline CDR1 SGHNT, CDR2 YYREEE (reference sequence). V lost 4 bases to trimming and J lost 7 bases, with 14 bases between them. Here the CDR3 DNA reads TGTGCCAGCAGCCTGCTGCAGCAGGGCGGGGAGCTGTTTTTT. Protein sequence: CASSLLQQGGELFF.

V and J are TRBV27 and TRBJ2-3; D gene uncertain. From germline, CDR1 is MNHEY and CDR2 SMNVEV (reference sequence). The CDR3 is made up of 15 amino acids. Trimming took 2 bases from V and 3 from J, leaving 12 bases between them. CDR3 sequence (DNA): TGTGCCAGCAGTTTAGCGTTGCGTTCTACAGATACGCAGTATTTT. This sequence encodes CASSLALRSTDTQYF.

The chain is built from TRBV27 and TRBJ1-5; a possible D gene is TRBD1 (5 bases). Looked up from germline, CDR1 is MNHEY and CDR2 is SMNVEV (reference sequence). The CDR3 spans 14 residues. With 6 bases removed from V and 3 bases from J, the gap between germline ends came to 12 bases. CDR3 region: CASSRAGPNQPQHF. DNA for the CDR3: TGTGCCAGCAGCCGCGCAGGGCCCAATCAGCCCCAGCATTTT.

The chain recombines TRBV2 with TRBJ2-7; D is perhaps TRBD1 (5 bases). Trimming pared 3 bases from V and 2 bases from J, leaving 17 bases between. The length of the CDR3 is 16 residues. Germline CDR1 and CDR2: SNHLY and FYNNEI. This CDR3 is CASSEGQGQKTYEQYF. The CDR3, as DNA: TGTGCCAGCAGTGAGGGGCAGGGCCAAAAGACCTACGAGCAGTACTTC.

The J gene is TRBJ1-5, the V gene TRBV27; D is perhaps TRBD1 (5 bases). The CDR3 length is 14 residues. Looked up from germline, CDR1 is MNHEY and CDR2 is SMNVEV (reference sequence). V was trimmed by 5 bases and J by 2 bases, leaving 10 bases between them. The CDR3 DNA reads as TGTGCCAGCAGTATTCGGGACGGCAATCAGCCCCAGCATTTT. It translates to CASSIRDGNQPQHF.